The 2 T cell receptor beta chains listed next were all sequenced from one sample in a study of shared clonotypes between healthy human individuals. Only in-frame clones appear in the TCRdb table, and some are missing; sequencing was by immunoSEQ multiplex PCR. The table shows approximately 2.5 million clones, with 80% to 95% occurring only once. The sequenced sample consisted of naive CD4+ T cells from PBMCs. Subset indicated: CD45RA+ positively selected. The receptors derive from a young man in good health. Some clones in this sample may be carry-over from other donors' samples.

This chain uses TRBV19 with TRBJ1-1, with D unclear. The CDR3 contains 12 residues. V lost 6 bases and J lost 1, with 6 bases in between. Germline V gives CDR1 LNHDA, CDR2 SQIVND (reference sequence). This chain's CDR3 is CASRDPNTEAFF. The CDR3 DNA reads TGTGCCAGTAGGGACCCGAACACTGAAGCTTTCTTT.

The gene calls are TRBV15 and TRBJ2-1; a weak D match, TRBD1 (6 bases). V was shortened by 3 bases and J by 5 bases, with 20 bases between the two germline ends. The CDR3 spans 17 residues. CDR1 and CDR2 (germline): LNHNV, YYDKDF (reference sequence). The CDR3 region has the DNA TGTGCCACCAGCAGCACACAGGGAGCAGTAGGTCACAATGAGCAGTTCTTC. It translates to CATSSTQGAVGHNEQFF.